This T cell receptor (beta chain) was retrieved from a study of PD-1 blockade in mismatch repair-deficient tumors. Profiled with immunoSEQ multiplex PCR; TCRdb holds only in-frame clones, not every one. Of around 100,000 clones listed, around three quarters are singletons. Here the sequenced sample was peripheral blood, taken roughly 13 months after starting pembrolizumab. This TCR was recovered from an adult with mismatch repair-deficient cancer.

CDR3 DNA: TGTGCCAGCAGTATTAGACAGGGAATATCCTACGAGCAGTACTTC. Its protein product is CASSIRQGISYEQYF. V gene TRBV27 combines with J gene TRBJ2-7; 7 bases agree with TRBD1. Germline assignment: CDR1 MNHEY and CDR2 SMNVEV (reference sequence). V was clipped by 5 bases and J by 1 base; unmatched bases: 8. This CDR3 has 15 amino acids.